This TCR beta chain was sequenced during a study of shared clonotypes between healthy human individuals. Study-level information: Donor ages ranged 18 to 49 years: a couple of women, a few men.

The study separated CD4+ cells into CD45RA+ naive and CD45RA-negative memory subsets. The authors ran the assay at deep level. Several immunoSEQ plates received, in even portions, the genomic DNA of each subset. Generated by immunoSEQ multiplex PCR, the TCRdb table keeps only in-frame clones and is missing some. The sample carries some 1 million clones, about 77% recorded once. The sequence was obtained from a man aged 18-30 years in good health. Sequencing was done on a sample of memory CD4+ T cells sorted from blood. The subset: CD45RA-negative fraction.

CDR3 bases: TGTGCCAGCAGAGCGACAGGGGGGAGCTATGGCTACACCTTC. Protein: CASRATGGSYGYTF. V usage is TRBV28 and J usage is TRBJ1-2; 9 bases agree with TRBD1. Trimming cost V 6 bases and J 4 bases; bases outside gene matches: 6. Germline loops: CDR1 MDHEN, CDR2 SYDVKM. This CDR3 has 14 amino acids.